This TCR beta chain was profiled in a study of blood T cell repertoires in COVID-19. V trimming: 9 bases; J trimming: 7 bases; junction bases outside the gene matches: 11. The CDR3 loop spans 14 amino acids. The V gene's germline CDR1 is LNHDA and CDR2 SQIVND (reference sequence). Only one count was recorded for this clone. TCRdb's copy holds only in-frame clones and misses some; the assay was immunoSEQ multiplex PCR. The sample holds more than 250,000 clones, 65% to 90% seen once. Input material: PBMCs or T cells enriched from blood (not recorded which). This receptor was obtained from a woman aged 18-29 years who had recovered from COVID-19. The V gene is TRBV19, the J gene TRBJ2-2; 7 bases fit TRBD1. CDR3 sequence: CASQFGNRGGELFF. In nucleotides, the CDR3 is TGTGCCAGCCAGTTCGGAAACAGGGGCGGGGAGCTGTTTTTT.